This T cell receptor (beta chain) was identified in a study of radiation and T cells in renal cell carcinoma. Study-wide findings and caveats: In blood, top tumor clones expanded by 2 weeks, shrinking by 4.

Time point specified: blood 2 weeks post-SBRT. Treatment defined: 15 Gy SBRT to primary tumor, nephrectomy 4 weeks later. After SBRT, blood was collected at 2 and 4 weeks, plus baseline. V lost 0 bases and J lost 8; bases outside the gene matches: 4. CDR3 length: 13 amino acids. Germline V gene data show CDR1 as SGHRS and CDR2 as YFSETQ. This table comes from immunoSEQ multiplex PCR, and its TCRdb copy is limited to in-frame clones, with some not included. The repertoire includes 100,000 to 150,000 clones, roughly four fifths of them detected once, and roughly 5% sits in the top ten. Points on this clone: Its antigen is as yet unknown.

This specimen consisted of blood, obtained from a patient whose treatment included radiotherapy and nephrectomy. The chain links TRBV5-1 to TRBJ2-7; 8 bases map to TRBD1. This clonotype was obtained from a man aged 45 to 65 with renal cell carcinoma. CDR3: CASSLETGEQQYF. The CDR3 nucleotides are TGCGCCAGCAGCTTGGAGACAGGGGAGCAGCAGTACTTC.